This TCR beta chain was profiled in a study of shared clonotypes between healthy human individuals (TCRdb year 2020). As for the study more broadly: The cohort included a few men and two women between 18 and 49 years of age. For each donor, three plates each were used for CD4 naive and CD4 memory, two plates were used for CD8 naive, and one plate was used for CD8 memory. To estimate repertoire size and how much clonotypes are shared between individuals, the study performed deep sequencing of blood TCR repertoires from about 5 healthy adults. Different laboratories and diverse techniques were used to prepare libraries and sequence TCR repertoires, to increase sequencing depth and limit assay-specific biases. Each donor's leukapheresis produced roughly between about 0.85 and 10 billion PBMCs. Results the study describes overall, beyond this receptor: Compared with non-shared clonotypes, the clonotypes found in all four sorted-subset donors had higher generation probabilities. Sampling was limited to blood, and TCR repertoires in tissue likely differ from TCR repertoires in blood. Pairwise subsampling led to the expectation that sequencing depth would affect the degree of clonotype sharing among donors. When a few donors were compared, the shared fraction of clonotypes was 5% to 6.5% for naive CD4, roughly 3.4% for naive CD8, more than 2% for memory CD4, and approximately 0.4% for memory CD8. Naive subsets generally had larger estimated clonotype richness than memory subsets did. Even with the large sequencing depth, rarefaction of the sorted-subset datasets indicated that sequencing was incomplete. The genetic and exposure-history diversity represented was limited by the small number of donors.

This clone came up a few times. Its recognized antigen is unknown. Base qualities were left out, and no much larger clone turns up one base away. Using the deep immunoSEQ assay, TCR CDR3 regions were amplified from genomic DNA by multiplex PCR. Genomic DNA extracted from each cell subset was distributed evenly over all wells of several immunoSEQ 96-well plates, and each plate served as one replicate. For sorted subsets, approximately 190 ng genomic DNA, equal to approximately 30,000 T cell genomes, was loaded into each replicate PCR. Purified libraries were quantified with a Qubit 3.0 fluorometer, sized on a Bioanalyzer 2100, and re-quantified with the KAPA Library Quantification kit. Every immunoSEQ 96-well plate was sequenced on a separate single-read 150-cycle Illumina NextSeq 550 flow cell. From the authors' description of their analysis: Because the immunoSEQ output included only junctional sequences and no quality scores, the filtering could not be the same as the filtering used for full-length reads. Sequences were annotated with PyIR, a Python wrapper for IgBLAST v1.9, using IMGT germline references to assign V/J genes and CDR3. Any read was removed if the V/J assignment was weak (E-value above 1e-6), the CDR3 was missing, or the read contained stop codons, out-of-frame junctions, or ambiguous translated residues. V3J clonotypes were defined as sequences sharing an identical inferred V gene, J gene, and CDR3 amino acid sequence. To compute the percentage overlap between repertoires, the number of shared unique clonotypes was divided by the size of the smaller repertoire. RTK rarefaction, the Chao1 estimator, and Recon v2.1 estimates of unobserved clonotypes were used to assess repertoire richness. For all TCRbeta clonotypes obtained by the gDNA method from a handful of donors, generation probabilities were computed with OLGA. TCRdb re-hosts the immuneACCESS table, in-frame sequences only. Its copies lack some clones; in the studies checked, an unresolved V gene accounts for under half of them, and the cause for the rest is not known. D and trimming were read from the DNA, whereas the V and J calls and clone size are those reported in that table. This sample gives around 2,000,000 clones in total; about 95% of them show up just once. The ten largest clonotypes hold roughly 1.1% of the sample.

In the germline V gene, CDR1 corresponds to SNHLY and CDR2 to FYNNEI. The CDR3 numbers 15 residues from cysteine through phenylalanine. Only CDR3 DNA is held: 45 bases, read in frame from base 1. V was cut back by 3 bases and J by 0 bases, leaving a gap of 9 bases between them. CD8 naive samples consisted of CD45RO-negative cells that were positively selected for CCR7, yielding a CD45RA+CCR7+ population without TemRA cells. Healthy HIV-negative adults with no recently reported acute infections or vaccinations were included as donors. Every donor was a Caucasian adult residing in Nashville, Tennessee, USA. After blood collection by leukapheresis, PBMCs were isolated using Ficoll-Histopaque density gradient centrifugation and then cryopreserved in the vapor phase of liquid nitrogen. Analytical flow cytometry was used to check the purity and quantity of every magnetically sorted T cell population. From each sorted fraction, genomic DNA was isolated and quantified by UV absorbance on a Nanodrop 2000c.

The receptor's source is a man younger than 35 in good health. The sample consisted of naive CD8+ T cells sorted from blood. This sample's cell subset or site label indicates: CD45RA+CCR7+. Recombination linked TRBV2 to TRBJ1-5, with the D gene not confidently named. CDR3 protein: CASSDEENSNQPQHF. In nucleotide form, the sequence is TGTGCCAGCAGTGATGAGGAAAATAGCAATCAGCCCCAGCATTTT. With all but the CDR3 taken from the reference TRBV2 and TRBJ1-5 genes, the full variable domain is: EPEVTQTPSHQVTQMGQEVILRCVPISNHLYFYWYRQILGQKVEFLVSFYNNEISEKSEIFDDQFSVERPDGSNFTLKIRSTKLEDSAMYFCASSDEENSNQPQHFGDGTRLSIL.